Below are 31 T cell receptor beta chains sequenced from a single sample in a study of OX40 agonist ivuxolimab in advanced cancers. TCRdb keeps only in-frame clones here, not all; method: immunoSEQ multiplex PCR. The sample lists around 53,000 clones; roughly 85% were seen once. The source material was CD4+ or CD8+ T cells sorted from blood, sampled in a trial of the OX40 agonist ivuxolimab. Receptor source: an adult with an advanced solid tumor such as melanoma, head and neck, liver or kidney cancer.

The DNA of the CDR3 is TGTGCCAGCAGTGCAGACTCTGGACTATTCCATGGCTACACCTTC. This gives the protein CASSADSGLFHGYTF. This sequence joins TRBV27 and TRBJ1-2; D unclear. V lost 5 bases and J 6 bases, leaving 19 bases between the germline ends. The germline V gene has CDR1 MNHEY and CDR2 SMNVEV (reference sequence). This CDR3 is built from 15 residues.

The chain couples TRBV6-4 to TRBJ2-3; D is undetermined. The CDR3 covers 14 residues. Trimming cost V 3 bases and J 6 bases, with 13 bases left between them. Germline CDR1 is MRHNA and CDR2 is SNTAGT. The CDR3 loop is CASSESVERDTQYF. DNA of the CDR3: TGTGCCAGCAGTGAATCAGTCGAACGGGATACGCAGTATTTT.

This sequence joins TRBV7-9 and TRBJ2-5; D possibly corresponds to TRBD1 (6 bases). Germline lookup yields CDR1 SEHNR and CDR2 FQNEAQ (reference sequence). Trimming pared 5 bases from V and 5 bases from J, leaving 12 bases between. This CDR3 has 13 residues. Written as DNA, the CDR3 is TGTGCCAGCAGCCAAACAGGGTGGGAGACCCAGTACTTC. As protein: CASSQTGWETQYF. Full variable domain (outside the CDR3, taken from reference TRBV7-9 and TRBJ2-5): DTGVSQNPRHKITKRGQNVTFRCDPISEHNRLYWYRQTLGQGPEFLTYFQNEAQLEKSRLLSDRFSAERPKGSFSTLEIQRTEQGDSAMYLCASSQTGWETQYFGPGTRLLVL.

The gene calls are TRBV30 and TRBJ1-5; maybe TRBD1 (5 bases). Germline V lookup: CDR1 GTSNPN, CDR2 SVGIG (reference sequence). V lost 2 bases and J lost 4, with 9 bases in between. The CDR3 has 13 residues. CDR3 DNA: TGTGCCTGGAGTAGTTGGGGGAATCAGCCCCAGCATTTT. It specifies CAWSSWGNQPQHF.

The gene calls are TRBV15 and TRBJ1-1; D not resolved. The CDR3 has 15 residues. The germline CDR1 and CDR2 sequences are LNHNV and YYDKDF (reference sequence). Trimming removed 1 base at V and 3 bases at J, with 12 bases between. CDR3 DNA: TGTGCCACCAGCAGAGCGGGATCTGGCGACACTGAAGCTTTCTTT. Translation gives CATSRAGSGDTEAFF. Complete variable domain (other parts from reference TRBV15 and TRBJ1-1): DAMVIQNPRYQVTQFGKPVTLSCSQTLNHNVMYWYQQKSSQAPKLLFHYYDKDFNNEADTPDNFQSRRPNTSFCFLDIRSPGLGDTAMYLCATSRAGSGDTEAFFGQGTRLTVV.

The V and J genes are TRBV11-2 and TRBJ2-2; D unclear. V was shortened by 1 base and J by 1 base, with 4 bases between the two germline ends. The germline V gene encodes CDR1 SGHAT and CDR2 FQNNGV. The CDR3 is made up of 14 amino acids. CDR3 DNA sequence: TGTGCCAGCAGCTTAGGTGGGAACACCGGGGAGCTGTTTTTT. It yields the protein CASSLGGNTGELFF.

The chain carries TRBV29-1 and TRBJ2-1; 8 bases are shared with TRBD2. The CDR3 totals 14 residues. V was pared by 7 bases and J by 3 bases, with 8 bases of the junction left unmatched. The germline V gene encodes CDR1 SQVTM and CDR2 ANQGSEA. The CDR3 nucleotides read TGCAGCGCCCCCCCAGCGGGGGACTACAATGAGCAGTTCTTC. It encodes CSAPPAGDYNEQFF.

The chain links TRBV5-1 to TRBJ2-1, with 12 nucleotides matching TRBD2. In germline, CDR1 is SGHRS, CDR2 YFSETQ. The CDR3 is 18 residues long. V shed 4 bases and J 0 bases; nucleotides not matched to a gene: 8. CDR3 nucleotide sequence: TGCGCCAGCAGCCAAGGACTAGCGGGAAAACGCTCCTACAATGAGCAGTTCTTC. This codes for CASSQGLAGKRSYNEQFF. Full variable domain (rest looked up from reference TRBV5-1 and TRBJ2-1): KAGVTQTPRYLIKTRGQQVTLSCSPISGHRSVSWYQQTPGQGLQFLFEYFSETQRNKGNFPGRFSGRQFSNSRSEMNVSTLELGDSALYLCASSQGLAGKRSYNEQFFGPGTRLTVL.

In regard to this clone: A far larger clone is only one base removed, so a read error is likely. The chain couples TRBV5-1 to TRBJ2-7, with D perhaps TRBD2 (6 bases). Germline assignment: CDR1 SGHRS and CDR2 YFSETQ. The length of the CDR3 is 12 residues. Trimming removed 2 bases from V and 7 bases from J, with 10 bases in between. CDR3 sequence: CASSLEGREQYF. CDR3 nucleotide sequence: TGCGCCAGCAGCTTAGAAGGGAGGGAGCAGTACTTC.

The chain has TRBV5-5 and TRBJ2-3; TRBD1 or TRBD2 may be the D gene (5 bases each). The CDR3 has 15 residues. Deletions cut 2 bases from V and 3 bases from J, with 13 bases between. Germline values: CDR1 SGHKS, CDR2 YYEKEE (reference sequence). The CDR3 here is CASSFPGRKTDTQYF. The CDR3 nucleotides are TGTGCCAGCAGCTTTCCGGGACGGAAGACAGATACGCAGTATTTT. Supplemented by reference TRBV5-5 and TRBJ2-3, the full variable domain reads DAGVTQSPTHLIKTRGQQVTLRCSPISGHKSVSWYQQVLGQGPQFIFQYYEKEERGRGNFPDRFSARQFPNYSSELNVNALLLGDSALYLCASSFPGRKTDTQYFGPGTRLTVL.

This sequence joins TRBV10-3 and TRBJ2-1; D may correspond to TRBD1 or TRBD2 (5 bases each). Germline CDR1 and CDR2: ENHRY and SYGVKD. CDR3 length: 17 residues. V was cut by 0 bases and J by 2 bases, with 14 bases left in between. CDR3 protein: CAISESGLRAPYNEQFF. In DNA, the CDR3 is TGTGCCATCAGTGAGTCGGGGCTGAGGGCCCCCTACAATGAGCAGTTCTTC.

The rearrangement uses TRBV28 and TRBJ2-7; 10 bases fit TRBD1. The CDR3 totals 15 residues. V lost 5 bases to trimming and J lost 3 bases; unmatched junction nucleotides: 7. Germline CDR1 is MDHEN and CDR2 is SYDVKM. The DNA for the CDR3 is TGTGCCAGCAGTCCCCCCGGGACAGGGGACTACGAGCAGTACGTC. It specifies CASSPPGTGDYEQYV.

The V and J genes are TRBV10-3 and TRBJ1-2; D is ambiguous. CDR1 and CDR2 (germline): ENHRY, SYGVKD. CDR3 size: 11 residues. V was clipped by 9 bases and J by 4 bases, with 9 bases between them. For the CDR3, the DNA is TGTGCCATTTGGATGGCCTATGGCTACACCTTC. It is translated as CAIWMAYGYTF.

The V gene is TRBV11-2, the J gene TRBJ1-1, with TRBD1 as a possible D gene (6 bases). Trimming removed 1 base at V and 2 bases at J, with 8 bases between. In germline, CDR1 is SGHAT, CDR2 FQNNGV. The CDR3 contains 14 residues. CDR3 coding DNA: TGTGCCAGCAGCTTAGGGACAGTCAACACTGAAGCTTTCTTT. Protein product: CASSLGTVNTEAFF.

This sequence joins TRBV28 and TRBJ1-1; unclear D gene. V was clipped by 5 bases and J by 4 bases, with 8 bases between them. This CDR3 contains 12 residues. The V gene's germline CDR1 is MDHEN and CDR2 SYDVKM. The CDR3 DNA reads TGTGCCAGCAGTAAAAGGCGCACTGAAGCTTTCTTT. It codes for CASSKRRTEAFF.

The V call is TRBV11-2, the J call TRBJ1-5, with 9 bases identical to TRBD1. The CDR3 sequence is 14 residues long. Germline CDR1 reads SGHAT; CDR2 reads FQNNGV. The V gene end was trimmed by 5 bases and the J gene end by 4 bases; junction bases not matched to a gene: 3. The CDR3 sequence is CASSLGQGNQPQHF. The CDR3 bases are TGTGCCAGCAGCCTTGGACAGGGGAATCAGCCCCAGCATTTT.

The chain uses TRBV4-3 and TRBJ2-1; possible D gene TRBD2, 5 bases. The V gene lost 4 bases and the J gene lost 4 bases, with 8 bases spanning the gap. CDR1 and CDR2 (germline): LGHNA, YSLEER. The CDR3 extends over 13 amino acids. The CDR3 DNA follows: TGCGCCAGCAGCCCTAGCAGGTACAATGAGCAGTTCTTC. Translated, it gives CASSPSRYNEQFF.

The table lists this clone with a count of one. This chain joins TRBV7-2 and TRBJ1-3; tentatively, D is TRBD1 (6 bases). Between the trimmed V and J ends, which lost 3 bases and 4 bases, there was a span of 13 bases. CDR3 length equals 15 residues. Germline lookup yields CDR1 SGHTA and CDR2 FQGNSA. The CDR3 protein is CASSLSGEEGNTIYF. As DNA, the CDR3 is TGTGCCAGCAGCTTGTCAGGGGAGGAGGGAAACACCATATATTTT. The whole variable domain, remainder taken from reference TRBV7-2 and TRBJ1-3, is GAGVSQSPSNKVTEKGKDVELRCDPISGHTALYWYRQSLGQGLEFLIYFQGNSAPDKSGLPSDRFSAERTGGSVSTLTIQRTQQEDSAVYLCASSLSGEEGNTIYFGEGSWLTVV.

This chain connects TRBV6-1 to TRBJ1-1, with TRBD1 matching over 8 bases. The CDR3 totals 13 residues. The germline CDR1 and CDR2 sequences are MNHNS and SASEGT. The J segment lost 4 bases and the V segment lost 5 bases, leaving 3 bases of the junction unmatched. CDR3 nucleotide sequence: TGTGCCAGCAGTTTTACAGGGGGCACTGAAGCTTTCTTT. It yields the protein CASSFTGGTEAFF.

The J gene is TRBJ1-6, the V gene TRBV7-2; D remains ambiguous. Between the trimmed V and J ends, which lost 1 base and 0 bases, there was a span of 7 bases. Per the germline V gene, CDR1 is SGHTA and CDR2 is FQGNSA. This CDR3 is 16 amino acids long. The CDR3: CASSLGSDSYNSPLHF. CDR3 bases: TGTGCCAGCAGCTTAGGCTCGGACTCCTATAATTCACCCCTCCACTTT.

On this clone itself: Different DNA sequences within this sample yield the same CDR3. The genes are TRBV7-2 and TRBJ1-1; no reliable D call. V was trimmed by 1 base and J by 7 bases, leaving 10 bases between them. Germline CDR1 SGHTA, CDR2 FQGNSA. This CDR3 contains 13 residues. The CDR3 reads CASSLVPRIEAFF. The CDR3 DNA reads TGTGCCAGCAGCTTAGTACCGCGAATTGAAGCTTTCTTT.

V and J are TRBV19 and TRBJ1-5; no clear D. Germline CDR1 and CDR2: LNHDA and SQIVND (reference sequence). The CDR3 runs to 13 residues. Between the trimmed V and J ends, which lost 5 bases and 3 bases, there was a span of 8 bases. The CDR3 DNA follows: TGTGCCAGTAGTTGGTGGGACAATCAGCCCCAGCATTTT. Translation gives CASSWWDNQPQHF.

V is TRBV20-1 and J is TRBJ2-1; either TRBD1 or TRBD2 may supply D (5 bases each). The CDR3 spans 11 residues. V was clipped by 6 bases and J by 9 bases, with 12 bases between them. Germline CDR1 and CDR2: DFQATT and SNEGSKA (reference sequence). CDR3 sequence (DNA): TGCAGTGCCAAGTATGGGACTGAGCAGTTCTTC. It is translated as CSAKYGTEQFF.

There are a few counts of this clone. The CDR3 DNA reads as TGTGCCTTGACTAGCGGGGGGGCCGACTACAATGAGCAGTTCTTC. This sequence encodes CALTSGGADYNEQFF. The chain links TRBV30 to TRBJ2-1; 14 bases align to TRBD2. Germline CDR1 GTSNPN, CDR2 SVGIG (reference sequence). Germline trimming cut 7 bases from V and 3 bases from J; bases unmatched to any gene: 5. This CDR3 has 15 amino acids.

The chain links TRBV7-6 to TRBJ1-1; 9 bases agree with TRBD1. CDR1 and CDR2 (germline): SGHVS, FNYEAQ. The CDR3 runs 14 residues. The V and J ends lost 3 bases and 4 bases, in that order; junction bases with no gene match: 3. CDR3 coding DNA: TGTGCCAGCAGCTTCCCGGACAGGGGCACTGAAGCTTTCTTT. Residues: CASSFPDRGTEAFF. Full variable domain (missing parts from reference TRBV7-6 and TRBJ1-1): GAGVSQSPRYKVTKRGQDVALRCDPISGHVSLYWYRQALGQGPEFLTYFNYEAQQDKSGLPNDRFSAERPEGSISTLTIQRTEQRDSAMYRCASSFPDRGTEAFFGQGTRLTVV.

V gene TRBV19 combines with J gene TRBJ2-7, with D possibly matching TRBD2 (5 bases). The germline V gene has CDR1 LNHDA and CDR2 SQIVND (reference sequence). This CDR3 comprises 13 residues. Trimming took 3 bases from V and 4 from J, leaving 10 bases between them. The CDR3 nucleotides are TGTGCCAGTAGTATTCTGTCGGGGTACGAGCAGTACTTC. This translates into CASSILSGYEQYF. The whole variable domain, filled in from reference TRBV19 and TRBJ2-7, reads DGGITQSPKYLFRKEGQNVTLSCEQNLNHDAMYWYRQDPGQGLRLIYYSQIVNDFQKGDIAEGYSVSREKKESFPLTVTSAQKNPTAFYLCASSILSGYEQYFGPGTRLTVT.

The CDR3 loop reads CSASGGLDNEQFF. The CDR3 nucleotides are TGCAGCGCTAGCGGGGGCCTCGACAATGAGCAGTTCTTC. The chain combines TRBV29-1 with TRBJ2-1, with TRBD2 matching 10 bases. This CDR3 has 13 amino acids. The ends lost 7 bases at V and 5 bases at J; junction bases unmatched: 5. Germline V gene lookup returns CDR1 SQVTM and CDR2 ANQGSEA.

This sequence joins TRBV4-3 and TRBJ1-2, with TRBD1 as a possible D gene (5 bases). V dropped 0 bases and J dropped 5 bases, with 10 bases sitting between them. Germline CDR1 reads LGHNA; CDR2 reads YSLEER. The CDR3 loop spans 14 amino acids. The CDR3 here is CASSQETGSYGYTF. CDR3 nucleotide sequence: TGCGCCAGCAGCCAAGAAACAGGATCGTATGGCTACACCTTC.

The chain combines TRBV4-3 with TRBJ2-5; D is uncertain. This CDR3 region has 16 residues. Trimming removed 5 bases at V and 2 bases at J, with 18 bases between. The germline V gene has CDR1 LGHNA and CDR2 YSLEER. The CDR3 spells CASSSQPGLGQETQYF. DNA for the CDR3: TGCGCCAGCAGCTCACAGCCTGGGTTGGGGCAAGAGACCCAGTACTTC.

This clone was seen once. The V call is TRBV7-6, the J call TRBJ1-1; 8 bases are shared with TRBD1. The CDR3 extends over 15 amino acids. Germline CDR1 reads SGHVS; CDR2 reads FNYEAQ. V lost 5 bases and J lost 2; bases outside the gene matches: 7. CDR3 protein: CASSGRDRTNTEAFF. For the CDR3, the DNA is TGTGCCAGCAGCGGCCGGGACAGGACTAACACTGAAGCTTTCTTT. The full variable domain, its missing parts supplied by reference TRBV7-6 and TRBJ1-1, is GAGVSQSPRYKVTKRGQDVALRCDPISGHVSLYWYRQALGQGPEFLTYFNYEAQQDKSGLPNDRFSAERPEGSISTLTIQRTEQRDSAMYRCASSGRDRTNTEAFFGQGTRLTVV.

The CDR3 spells CASSYSPYYEAFF. Written as DNA, the CDR3 is TGTGCCAGCAGTTACTCTCCCTATTATGAAGCTTTCTTT. The V and J genes are TRBV6-5 and TRBJ1-1; D gene uncertain. This CDR3 is built from 13 residues. V was shortened by 0 bases and J by 7 bases, with 9 bases between the two germline ends. In germline, CDR1 is MNHEY, CDR2 SVGAGI.